The rows below give T cell receptor beta chains drawn from one sample of a study of blood T cell repertoires in COVID-19. Using immunoSEQ multiplex PCR, the repertoire was profiled, and TCRdb retains in-frame clones only, with some absent. The sample contains 65,000 to 95,000 clones, around 81% of which appear only once. Sequencing was done on a sample of peripheral blood. The receptors come from a human donor in a cohort sampled during active COVID-19. CDR3s include the opening cysteine and the closing phenylalanine or tryptophan. The order of the fields is D gene, V gene, clone size, J gene, CDR3 DNA, CDR3 protein. D genes are given only for firm matches. Clone size is given for some rows only: seen once, a few or many times, or a class if the clone is expanded.

d_gene: TRBD1; v_gene: TRBV7-3; abundance: .; j_gene: TRBJ1-2; CDR3nt: TGTGCCAGCAGCTTAAACGGCGGGACAGGGAATGGCTACACCTTC; CDR3aa: CASSLNGGTGNGYTF
d_gene: TRBD1; v_gene: TRBV7-9; abundance: many; j_gene: TRBJ1-4; CDR3nt: TGTGCCAGCAGCGATCTTAGGGGACAGGTTAATGAAAAACTGTTTTTT; CDR3aa: CASSDLRGQVNEKLFF
d_gene: TRBD2; v_gene: TRBV4-1; abundance: .; j_gene: TRBJ2-2; CDR3nt: TGCGCCAGCAGCCAAGGACGGACTAGCCGGGAGCTGTTTTTT; CDR3aa: CASSQGRTSRELFF
d_gene: TRBD1; v_gene: TRBV27; abundance: once; j_gene: TRBJ1-2; CDR3nt: TGTGCCAGCAGTTCGCCATCGACAGGGATGGATGGCTACACCTTC; CDR3aa: CASSSPSTGMDGYTF
d_gene: .; v_gene: TRBV5-8; abundance: .; j_gene: TRBJ1-1; CDR3nt: TGTGCCAGCAGTAGGGGTGATATGGGAACTGAAGCTTTCTTT; CDR3aa: CASSRGDMGTEAFF
d_gene: .; v_gene: TRBV10-3; abundance: .; j_gene: TRBJ2-3; CDR3nt: TGTGCCATCAGTGATTCAACAGGGCCAGATACGCAGTATTTT; CDR3aa: CAISDSTGPDTQYF
d_gene: TRBD1; v_gene: TRBV28; abundance: .; j_gene: TRBJ1-1; CDR3nt: TGTGCCAGCACCTCCGACAGGGGAGCTTTCTTT; CDR3aa: CASTSDRGAFF
d_gene: .; v_gene: TRBV2; abundance: .; j_gene: TRBJ2-7; CDR3nt: TGTGCCAGCAGTGAAGCGCTTACGGGGTTTAAAATGTCCGAGCAGTACTTC; CDR3aa: CASSEALTGFKMSEQYF
d_gene: .; v_gene: TRBV7-9; abundance: .; j_gene: TRBJ2-3; CDR3nt: TGTGCCAGCAGCCACTTCACAGATACGCAGTATTTT; CDR3aa: CASSHFTDTQYF
d_gene: TRBD1; v_gene: TRBV28; abundance: .; j_gene: TRBJ1-4; CDR3nt: TGTGCCAGCAGCAGACAGGGAACTAATGAAAAACTGTTTTTT; CDR3aa: CASSRQGTNEKLFF
d_gene: .; v_gene: TRBV6-2/TRBV6-3; abundance: once; j_gene: TRBJ2-7; CDR3nt: TGTGCCAGCAGCCACGGGGGGCGAGAGCAGTACTTC; CDR3aa: CASSHGGREQYF
d_gene: .; v_gene: TRBV12-5; abundance: .; j_gene: TRBJ2-2; CDR3nt: TGTGCTAGTGGTTTCGGGACATACGCGAACACCGGGGAGCTGTTTTTT; CDR3aa: CASGFGTYANTGELFF
d_gene: TRBD1; v_gene: TRBV30; abundance: many; j_gene: TRBJ2-7; CDR3nt: TGTGCCTGGGGGACAGGGGGCTTGTACGAGCAGTACTTC; CDR3aa: CAWGTGGLYEQYF
d_gene: TRBD1; v_gene: TRBV24-1; abundance: .; j_gene: TRBJ1-2; CDR3nt: TGTGCCACCAGTGAAGGGACAGGGATCACCGGGGGCTACACCTTC; CDR3aa: CATSEGTGITGGYTF
d_gene: .; v_gene: TRBV5-1; abundance: .; j_gene: TRBJ2-5; CDR3nt: TGCGCCAGCAGCTCCTACTCCCAAGAGACCCAGTACTTC; CDR3aa: CASSSYSQETQYF
d_gene: TRBD1; v_gene: TRBV5-1; abundance: once; j_gene: TRBJ1-4; CDR3nt: TGCGCCAGCAGCTTAGGACAGGGTAATGAAAAACTGTTTTTT; CDR3aa: CASSLGQGNEKLFF
d_gene: .; v_gene: TRBV6-1; abundance: few; j_gene: TRBJ1-5; CDR3nt: TGTGCCAGCAGTGAATCAGGGGTTCAGCCCCAGCATTTT; CDR3aa: CASSESGVQPQHF
d_gene: TRBD2; v_gene: TRBV7-9; abundance: .; j_gene: TRBJ2-1; CDR3nt: TGTGCCGTTCAACCGGGAGCGGGAAGCTCCTACAATGAGCAGTTCTTC; CDR3aa: CAVQPGAGSSYNEQFF
d_gene: TRBD2; v_gene: TRBV6-5; abundance: once; j_gene: TRBJ2-5; CDR3nt: TGTGCCGCGGACCTAGCGGACGAAGAGACCCAGTACTTC; CDR3aa: CAADLADEETQYF
d_gene: TRBD2; v_gene: TRBV9; abundance: .; j_gene: TRBJ2-1; CDR3nt: TGTGCCAGCAGGCGTAGCGGGAACAATGAGCAGTTCTTC; CDR3aa: CASRRSGNNEQFF
d_gene: TRBD2; v_gene: TRBV9; abundance: .; j_gene: TRBJ2-7; CDR3nt: TGTGCCAGCAGCGTAAGGGGACTAGCAGGCGAGCAGTACTTC; CDR3aa: CASSVRGLAGEQYF
d_gene: .; v_gene: TRBV4-1; abundance: .; j_gene: TRBJ2-1; CDR3nt: TGCGCCAGCAGCCAAGAACGGGAATTCCCCTACAATGAGCAGTTCTTC; CDR3aa: CASSQEREFPYNEQFF
d_gene: TRBD2; v_gene: TRBV9; abundance: .; j_gene: TRBJ2-2; CDR3nt: TGTGCCAGCAGCGGCGGACTAGCGCCCACCGGGGAGCTGTTTTTT; CDR3aa: CASSGGLAPTGELFF
d_gene: TRBD2; v_gene: TRBV10-2; abundance: .; j_gene: TRBJ2-5; CDR3nt: TGCGCCAGCAGTGATGGTAGCGGGAGGGCTGGGGAGACCCAGTACTTC; CDR3aa: CASSDGSGRAGETQYF
d_gene: TRBD1; v_gene: TRBV2; abundance: once; j_gene: TRBJ2-5; CDR3nt: TGTGCCAGCAGTGAAGGCAGGGGGCGCAATCAAGGGACCCAGTACTTC; CDR3aa: CASSEGRGRNQGTQYF
d_gene: .; v_gene: TRBV9; abundance: .; j_gene: TRBJ2-7; CDR3nt: TGTGCCAGCAGCGGAGGGTCCCGCGAGCAGTACTTC; CDR3aa: CASSGGSREQYF
d_gene: .; v_gene: TRBV6-6; abundance: .; j_gene: TRBJ1-4; CDR3nt: TGTGCCAGCAGGGGAGACCCAGTAAAACTGTTTTTT; CDR3aa: CASRGDPVKLFF
d_gene: TRBD1; v_gene: TRBV6-6; abundance: .; j_gene: TRBJ1-5; CDR3nt: TGTGCCAGCAGTTCGGACAGGGGAGCTAATCAGCCCCAGCATTTT; CDR3aa: CASSSDRGANQPQHF
d_gene: .; v_gene: TRBV6-6; abundance: .; j_gene: TRBJ1-1; CDR3nt: TGTGCCAGCAGTTACTCGTTGGGGGCGACGAACACTGAAGCTTTCTTT; CDR3aa: CASSYSLGATNTEAFF
d_gene: TRBD1; v_gene: TRBV11-3; abundance: .; j_gene: TRBJ1-1; CDR3nt: TGTGCCAGCAGCTCTCAGGGGGCGACCACTGAAGCTTTCTTT; CDR3aa: CASSSQGATTEAFF
d_gene: TRBD2; v_gene: TRBV5-1; abundance: .; j_gene: TRBJ2-1; CDR3nt: TGCGCCAGCAGCTTGGTTGGGACTAGCGGGAGTTGGAATGAGCAGTTCTTC; CDR3aa: CASSLVGTSGSWNEQFF
d_gene: TRBD1; v_gene: TRBV11-2; abundance: few; j_gene: TRBJ2-1; CDR3nt: TGTGCCAGCAGCTCAGTGACAGGGGCAACCTACAATGAGCAGTTCTTC; CDR3aa: CASSSVTGATYNEQFF
d_gene: TRBD1; v_gene: TRBV30; abundance: .; j_gene: TRBJ1-2; CDR3nt: TGTGCCTGGAGCGCTGATGGGACAGGGCCCTTCGGCTACACCTTC; CDR3aa: CAWSADGTGPFGYTF
d_gene: .; v_gene: TRBV4-2; abundance: many; j_gene: TRBJ2-7; CDR3nt: TGTGCCAGCAGCCTCCTTCCCGGGGAACTGAACGAGCAGTACTTC; CDR3aa: CASSLLPGELNEQYF
d_gene: .; v_gene: TRBV2; abundance: .; j_gene: TRBJ1-1; CDR3nt: TGTGCCAGCAGAGATGACAGGAACACTGAAGCTTTCTTT; CDR3aa: CASRDDRNTEAFF
d_gene: TRBD2; v_gene: TRBV7-6; abundance: once; j_gene: TRBJ2-5; CDR3nt: TGTGCCAGCAGCCTCCGAGGGAGCGGGGGGGCCATGACTGAGACCCAGTACTTC; CDR3aa: CASSLRGSGGAMTETQYF
d_gene: .; v_gene: TRBV18; abundance: .; j_gene: TRBJ1-2; CDR3nt: TGTGCCAGCTCACCGGACGGGGGTTATGGCTACACCTTC; CDR3aa: CASSPDGGYGYTF
d_gene: .; v_gene: TRBV27; abundance: .; j_gene: TRBJ1-4; CDR3nt: TGTGCCAGCAGCCCCCTAGGAACTAATGAAAAACTGTTTTTT; CDR3aa: CASSPLGTNEKLFF
d_gene: .; v_gene: TRBV11-3; abundance: .; j_gene: TRBJ2-1; CDR3nt: TGTGCCAGCAGCCCCCGGTCGTACAATGAGCAGTTCTTC; CDR3aa: CASSPRSYNEQFF
d_gene: .; v_gene: TRBV13; abundance: once; j_gene: TRBJ1-2; CDR3nt: TGTGCCAGCAGTTCGGACAGCTTCTATGGCTACACCTTC; CDR3aa: CASSSDSFYGYTF
d_gene: .; v_gene: TRBV5-1; abundance: .; j_gene: TRBJ1-5; CDR3nt: TGCGCCAGCAGCTTGGACGGGCAGCCCCAGCATTTT; CDR3aa: CASSLDGQPQHF